A selection of T cell receptor beta chains follows, all from one sample in a study of radiation and T cells in renal cell carcinoma. The repertoire was sequenced with immunoSEQ multiplex PCR; TCRdb's copy has only in-frame clones and lacks some. This table has roughly 150,000 clones, about 87% appearing once. The material sequenced was blood, taken from a patient whose treatment included radiotherapy and nephrectomy. The receptors were sampled from a woman in her seventies with renal cell carcinoma. CDR3s include the opening cysteine and the closing phenylalanine or tryptophan. Clone size, where shown, is once, few, many, or a class for clones that have expanded.

v_gene: TRBV18
abundance: -
j_gene: TRBJ1-1
CDR3aa: CASSPVGGNTEAFF

v_gene: TRBV7-9
abundance: -
j_gene: TRBJ2-7
CDR3aa: CASSPSGSYEQYF

v_gene: TRBV11-3
abundance: -
j_gene: TRBJ2-7
CDR3aa: CASRSPGLSYEQYF

v_gene: TRBV11-1
abundance: once
j_gene: TRBJ1-1
CDR3aa: CASSPRGTVNTEAFF

v_gene: TRBV9
abundance: few
j_gene: TRBJ1-1
CDR3aa: CASRGQNMNTEAFF

v_gene: TRBV5-6
abundance: -
j_gene: TRBJ1-1
CDR3aa: CASSLNGDMNTEAFF

v_gene: TRBV30
abundance: -
j_gene: TRBJ2-2
CDR3aa: CAWSVRGGGELFF

v_gene: TRBV6-1
abundance: -
j_gene: TRBJ2-3
CDR3aa: CASSEEGQGTDTQYF

v_gene: TRBV11-3
abundance: -
j_gene: TRBJ2-7
CDR3aa: CASSLVGGLFYEQYF

v_gene: TRBV30
abundance: few
j_gene: TRBJ1-4
CDR3aa: CAYYRGQGEKLFF